This TCR beta chain was sequenced in a study of Tregs in tolerant kidney transplant recipients. Study observations and caveats: Some patients' samples used different primers over time, so nucleotide sequences weren't comparable.

Germline V CDR1 and CDR2: LNHDA, SQIVND (reference sequence). This CDR3 is built from 16 residues. With V trimmed by 1 base and J by 2 bases, 5 bases remained unmatched. A note on this clone: Its antigen remains unidentified.

Clones were read by immunoSEQ multiplex PCR, and TCRdb kept only the in-frame ones, dropping some. The data show about 69,000 clones, with 70% to 90% seen just once and approximately 0.36% held by the top ten. Sequences were derived from CD4+ T cells from blood, sampled before the transplant. The rearrangement uses TRBV19 and TRBJ2-1; 7 positions match TRBD2. This receptor was identified in a human donor who received a combined kidney and bone marrow transplant. The CDR3 sequence: CASSIVAGEPYNEQFF. The CDR3 bases are TGTGCCAGTAGTATAGTTGCGGGGGAACCCTACAATGAGCAGTTCTTC.